These T cell receptor beta chains were read from a single sample in a study of T-cell memory formation after mild COVID-19. TCRdb re-called the 5' RACE reads through MiXCR, storing one row per CDR3 protein. The sample has about 600,000 distinct CDR3 sequences; roughly 21% are singletons. Material for sequencing was PBMCs or a T cell subset sorted from them (not recorded which). The receptors stem from an adult woman who had mild COVID-19 (a few samples of this study predate the infection). Cell type and time point are not known. Both conserved end residues are part of each CDR3. A D gene is named only where the DNA matches it firmly. Where a row states a size, it is once, few, many or the class of an expanded clone; other rows omit it.

clone size: -
J gene: TRBJ2-3
V gene: TRBV6-2/TRBV6-3
D gene: TRBD2
CDR3 protein: CASSYRLAGVADTQYF
CDR3 DNA: TGTGCCAGCAGCTACCGACTAGCGGGAGTCGCAGATACGCAGTATTTT

clone size: -
J gene: TRBJ1-5
V gene: TRBV29-1
D gene: -
CDR3 protein: CSVDGGRGNQPQHF
CDR3 DNA: TGCAGCGTTGACGGGGGAAGAGGCAATCAGCCCCAGCATTTT

clone size: -
J gene: TRBJ2-7
V gene: TRBV7-9
D gene: -
CDR3 protein: CASSGPNRRYEQYF
CDR3 DNA: TGTGCCAGCAGCGGGCCGAATAGGAGATACGAGCAGTACTTC

clone size: -
J gene: TRBJ2-7
V gene: TRBV11-2
D gene: -
CDR3 protein: CASSLVQGPYEQYF
CDR3 DNA: TGTGCCAGCAGCTTAGTCCAGGGACCCTACGAGCAGTACTTC

clone size: -
J gene: TRBJ2-2
V gene: TRBV10-3
D gene: -
CDR3 protein: CAIRDSLNTGELFF
CDR3 DNA: TGTGCCATCAGGGATTCCCTTAACACCGGGGAGCTGTTTTTT

clone size: few
J gene: TRBJ2-5
V gene: TRBV6-1
D gene: TRBD2
CDR3 protein: CASSEQTSGETQYF
CDR3 DNA: TGTGCCAGCAGTGAACAAACTAGCGGGGAGACCCAGTACTTC

clone size: -
J gene: TRBJ2-7
V gene: TRBV12-3/TRBV12-4
D gene: TRBD2
CDR3 protein: CASSFVSVAGAGEQYF
CDR3 DNA: TGTGCCAGCAGTTTTGTTTCGGTAGCGGGGGCGGGCGAGCAGTACTTC

clone size: -
J gene: TRBJ1-6
V gene: TRBV18
D gene: -
CDR3 protein: CASSPQDHSPLHF
CDR3 DNA: TGTGCCAGCTCACCACAGGACCATTCACCCCTCCACTTT

clone size: -
J gene: TRBJ2-1
V gene: TRBV7-9
D gene: TRBD2
CDR3 protein: CASSLRLAGGPVNEQFF
CDR3 DNA: TGTGCCAGCAGCCTCAGGCTAGCGGGAGGTCCGGTCAATGAGCAGTTCTTC

clone size: -
J gene: TRBJ2-2
V gene: TRBV3-1
D gene: TRBD1
CDR3 protein: CASSRTGESGELFF
CDR3 DNA: TGTGCCAGCAGCCGAACAGGGGAGAGCGGGGAGCTGTTTTTT

clone size: few
J gene: TRBJ2-2
V gene: TRBV20-1
D gene: TRBD2
CDR3 protein: CSAYPSGLNTGELFF
CDR3 DNA: TGCAGTGCCTACCCTAGCGGGCTTAACACCGGGGAGCTGTTTTTT

clone size: many
J gene: TRBJ2-6
V gene: TRBV24-1
D gene: -
CDR3 protein: CATSDLQEGTNVLTF
CDR3 DNA: TGTGCCACCAGTGATTTGCAAGAGGGGACCAACGTCCTGACTTTC

clone size: -
J gene: TRBJ1-5
V gene: TRBV7-2
D gene: -
CDR3 protein: CASSLVRNGQPQHF
CDR3 DNA: TGTGCCAGCAGCTTAGTAAGGAACGGCCAGCCCCAGCATTTT

clone size: -
J gene: TRBJ1-6
V gene: TRBV4-1
D gene: -
CDR3 protein: CASSQDPVSPLHF
CDR3 DNA: TGCGCCAGCAGCCAAGATCCGGTTTCACCCCTCCACTTT

clone size: -
J gene: TRBJ2-1
V gene: TRBV28
D gene: -
CDR3 protein: CASSLSLPKGEQFF
CDR3 DNA: TGTGCCAGCAGTTTAAGTCTACCAAAGGGTGAGCAGTTCTTC

clone size: -
J gene: TRBJ2-1
V gene: TRBV27
D gene: TRBD1
CDR3 protein: CASRRDRAYNEQFF
CDR3 DNA: TGTGCCAGTCGCCGGGACAGGGCCTACAATGAGCAGTTCTTC

clone size: few
J gene: TRBJ2-7
V gene: TRBV28
D gene: -
CDR3 protein: CASSHLESGASYEQYF
CDR3 DNA: TGTGCCAGCAGTCACCTGGAGTCAGGGGCCTCCTACGAGCAGTACTTC

clone size: few
J gene: TRBJ1-4
V gene: TRBV20-1
D gene: -
CDR3 protein: CSARDPSTGGDEKLFF
CDR3 DNA: TGCAGTGCTAGAGATCCGTCGACCGGTGGGGATGAAAAACTGTTTTTT

clone size: -
J gene: TRBJ2-7
V gene: TRBV7-2
D gene: TRBD1
CDR3 protein: CASSFLTGGMSYEQYF
CDR3 DNA: TGTGCCAGCAGCTTTCTAACAGGGGGCATGAGCTACGAGCAGTACTTC

clone size: few
J gene: TRBJ2-7
V gene: TRBV7-9
D gene: TRBD2
CDR3 protein: CASSVPQGLAGAKF
CDR3 DNA: TGTGCCAGCAGCGTCCCCCAGGGACTAGCGGGAGCCAAATTC

clone size: few
J gene: TRBJ2-7
V gene: TRBV5-1
D gene: TRBD1
CDR3 protein: CASSHGQGAIYEQYF
CDR3 DNA: TGCGCCAGCAGCCATGGACAGGGGGCAATCTACGAGCAGTACTTC

clone size: many
J gene: TRBJ2-4
V gene: TRBV7-6
D gene: -
CDR3 protein: CASSFGGSNIQYF
CDR3 DNA: TGTGCCAGCAGCTTTGGGGGCTCGAACATTCAGTACTTC

clone size: -
J gene: TRBJ2-3
V gene: TRBV7-9
D gene: -
CDR3 protein: CASNGMAWDTQYF
CDR3 DNA: TGTGCCAGCAACGGGATGGCGTGGGATACGCAGTATTTT

clone size: -
J gene: TRBJ2-7
V gene: TRBV9
D gene: -
CDR3 protein: CASSDGITYEQYF
CDR3 DNA: TGTGCCAGCAGCGACGGGATTACCTACGAGCAGTACTTC

clone size: -
J gene: TRBJ2-1
V gene: TRBV3-1
D gene: -
CDR3 protein: CASRPHNEQFF
CDR3 DNA: TGTGCCAGCAGACCACACAATGAGCAGTTCTTC

clone size: -
J gene: TRBJ2-1
V gene: TRBV30
D gene: -
CDR3 protein: CAWRGYNEQLF
CDR3 DNA: TGTGCCTGGAGGGGCTACAATGAGCAGTTATTC

clone size: -
J gene: TRBJ1-6
V gene: TRBV4-1
D gene: -
CDR3 protein: CASSQDHVNSPLHF
CDR3 DNA: TGCGCCAGCAGCCAAGACCACGTAAATTCACCCCTCCACTTT

clone size: few
J gene: TRBJ2-7
V gene: TRBV29-1
D gene: -
CDR3 protein: CSVLLDVGTALYEQYF
CDR3 DNA: TGCAGCGTCCTGCTGGACGTCGGGACGGCCCTCTACGAGCAGTACTTC

clone size: few
J gene: TRBJ2-2
V gene: TRBV19
D gene: -
CDR3 protein: CASQVGGRLVTGELFF
CDR3 DNA: TGTGCCAGTCAAGTAGGGGGGCGACTGGTCACCGGGGAGCTGTTTTTT

clone size: -
J gene: TRBJ2-1
V gene: TRBV7-2
D gene: -
CDR3 protein: CASSFTSSFSYNEQFF
CDR3 DNA: TGTGCCAGCAGCTTTACTAGCTCCTTCTCCTACAATGAGCAGTTCTTC

clone size: -
J gene: TRBJ2-2
V gene: TRBV7-8
D gene: -
CDR3 protein: CASSLTVTSNTGELFF
CDR3 DNA: TGTGCCAGCAGCTTAACGGTGACCTCGAACACCGGGGAGCTGTTTTTT

clone size: -
J gene: TRBJ1-3
V gene: TRBV20-1
D gene: -
CDR3 protein: CSARDSPGLSGNTIYF
CDR3 DNA: TGCAGTGCTAGAGATTCCCCAGGGCTCTCTGGAAACACCATATATTTT

clone size: few
J gene: TRBJ2-7
V gene: TRBV29-1
D gene: -
CDR3 protein: CSVGNGRTYEQYF
CDR3 DNA: TGCAGCGTTGGGAATGGCAGAACCTACGAGCAGTACTTC

clone size: -
J gene: TRBJ2-1
V gene: TRBV7-9
D gene: TRBD1
CDR3 protein: CASSRGQGNEQFF
CDR3 DNA: TGTGCCAGCAGCAGGGGACAGGGGAATGAGCAGTTCTTC

clone size: few
J gene: TRBJ1-2
V gene: TRBV3-1
D gene: TRBD1
CDR3 protein: CASSLRQGSSYGYTF
CDR3 DNA: TGTGCCAGCAGCCTCCGACAGGGGTCGAGCTATGGCTACACCTTC

clone size: few
J gene: TRBJ2-2
V gene: TRBV7-9
D gene: TRBD2
CDR3 protein: CASSSPGGLNTGELFF
CDR3 DNA: TGTGCCAGCAGCTCGCCGGGGGGGTTGAACACCGGGGAGCTGTTTTTT

clone size: -
J gene: TRBJ2-3
V gene: TRBV6-1
D gene: TRBD2
CDR3 protein: CASSDRTSGPHTDTQYF
CDR3 DNA: TGTGCCAGCAGTGACAGGACTAGCGGACCCCACACAGATACGCAGTATTTT

clone size: few
J gene: TRBJ1-1
V gene: TRBV5-1
D gene: -
CDR3 protein: CASSLYPGAPFLNTEAFF
CDR3 DNA: TGCGCCAGCAGCTTGTATCCGGGGGCCCCTTTTCTGAACACTGAAGCTTTCTTT

clone size: many
J gene: TRBJ2-7
V gene: TRBV29-1
D gene: -
CDR3 protein: CSARKAVHLSYEQYF
CDR3 DNA: TGCAGCGCCCGAAAGGCAGTCCACCTCTCCTACGAGCAGTACTTC

clone size: many
J gene: TRBJ2-2
V gene: TRBV12-3/TRBV12-4
D gene: -
CDR3 protein: CASSFRGTGELFF
CDR3 DNA: TGTGCCAGCAGTTTCAGGGGTACCGGGGAGCTGTTTTTT

clone size: -
J gene: TRBJ1-5
V gene: TRBV24-1
D gene: -
CDR3 protein: CATSDLQGQPQHF
CDR3 DNA: TGTGCCACCAGTGATTTGCAAGGGCAGCCCCAGCATTTT

clone size: -
J gene: TRBJ2-1
V gene: TRBV29-1
D gene: -
CDR3 protein: CSVEGRWYNEQFF
CDR3 DNA: TGCAGCGTTGAAGGCAGGTGGTACAATGAGCAGTTCTTC

clone size: many
J gene: TRBJ2-7
V gene: TRBV6-1
D gene: TRBD2
CDR3 protein: CASSDGGINEQYF
CDR3 DNA: TGTGCCAGCAGTGACGGGGGGATCAACGAGCAGTACTTC

clone size: -
J gene: TRBJ1-3
V gene: TRBV9
D gene: -
CDR3 protein: CASSPRRGSGNTIYF
CDR3 DNA: TGTGCCAGCAGCCCCCGGAGGGGATCTGGAAACACCATATATTTT

clone size: -
J gene: TRBJ2-5
V gene: TRBV7-8
D gene: -
CDR3 protein: CASSLIAVGQETQYF
CDR3 DNA: TGTGCCAGCAGCTTAATAGCGGTAGGGCAAGAGACCCAGTACTTC

clone size: few
J gene: TRBJ2-7
V gene: TRBV7-2
D gene: -
CDR3 protein: CASSSDRTLQVF
CDR3 DNA: TGTGCCAGCAGCTCCGATCGGACACTCCAGGTCTTC

clone size: few
J gene: TRBJ1-1
V gene: TRBV9
D gene: -
CDR3 protein: CASSVDVGITEAFF
CDR3 DNA: TGTGCCAGCAGCGTAGATGTGGGGATCACTGAAGCTTTCTTT

clone size: -
J gene: TRBJ1-1
V gene: TRBV6-5
D gene: -
CDR3 protein: CASTPLLGSGYTEAFF
CDR3 DNA: TGTGCCAGCACTCCCCTCCTGGGGTCGGGGTACACTGAAGCTTTCTTT

clone size: -
J gene: TRBJ2-2
V gene: TRBV19
D gene: -
CDR3 protein: CASSIQGLNTGELFF
CDR3 DNA: TGTGCCAGTAGTATACAGGGGTTGAACACCGGGGAGCTGTTTTTT

clone size: -
J gene: TRBJ1-1
V gene: TRBV5-1
D gene: TRBD1
CDR3 protein: CASSLMTGPPEAFF
CDR3 DNA: TGCGCCAGCAGCTTAATGACAGGGCCCCCAGAAGCTTTCTTT

clone size: -
J gene: TRBJ1-5
V gene: TRBV10-3
D gene: -
CDR3 protein: CAFLILYQPQHF
CDR3 DNA: TGTGCCTTTCTCATACTGTATCAGCCCCAGCATTTT

clone size: few
J gene: TRBJ2-1
V gene: TRBV13
D gene: -
CDR3 protein: CASSLKRDEQFF
CDR3 DNA: TGTGCCAGCAGCTTAAAAAGGGATGAGCAGTTCTTC

clone size: few
J gene: TRBJ2-3
V gene: TRBV5-1
D gene: TRBD2
CDR3 protein: CASSPTSGGAADTQYF
CDR3 DNA: TGCGCCAGCAGCCCGACTAGCGGGGGGGCGGCAGATACGCAGTATTTT

clone size: -
J gene: TRBJ2-5
V gene: TRBV12-3/TRBV12-4
D gene: TRBD1
CDR3 protein: CASSTRQGKGETQYF
CDR3 DNA: TGTGCCAGCAGTACACGACAGGGGAAAGGGGAGACCCAGTACTTC

clone size: few
J gene: TRBJ2-1
V gene: TRBV4-1
D gene: TRBD2
CDR3 protein: CASSQGASGGLYNEQFF
CDR3 DNA: TGCGCCAGCAGCCAAGGGGCTAGCGGGGGACTCTACAATGAGCAGTTCTTC

clone size: many
J gene: TRBJ2-3
V gene: TRBV24-1
D gene: -
CDR3 protein: CATSGGDTQYF
CDR3 DNA: TGTGCCACCAGTGGAGGAGATACGCAGTATTTT

clone size: -
J gene: TRBJ1-4
V gene: TRBV20-1
D gene: -
CDR3 protein: CSASAGTGTNEKLFF
CDR3 DNA: TGCAGTGCTAGTGCAGGGACCGGGACTAATGAAAAACTGTTTTTT